This record looks at one T cell receptor (beta chain) sequence and its context. The individuals who served as donors were healthy Caucasians living in Russia, aged roughly 6 to 100. The amount of total RNA extracted per sample was at least 6 micrograms. These data are taken from a study of blood T cells in healthy people across ages. PCR was performed a second time for about 7 to 11 cycles using a sample-barcoded 5' primer and a J-beta primer mix. A template-switch adaptor with 12 random nucleotides tagged each cDNA molecule. From the 5' RACE reads, TCRdb called clonotypes with MiXCR, one entry per CDR3 protein. The data contain about 1,800,000 distinct CDR3 sequences, approximately 28% of them singletons. This CDR3 is built from 14 residues. CDR1 is SGHRS, CDR2 YFSETQ, per germline.

Sequences were obtained from blood. The TCR sequence derives from a woman aged 25-40 years in good health. The V and J genes are TRBV5-1 and TRBJ2-5, with D hard to call. The DNA matches TRBJ2-7 better at its end, which makes the J call doubtful. CDR3: CASSLVTSGFEQYF. Here the CDR3 DNA reads TGCGCCAGCAGCTTGGTCACTTCTGGTTTCGAGCAGTACTTC.